One and the same sample provided the 15 T cell receptor beta chains below, sequenced in a study of shared clonotypes between healthy human individuals. The table came from immunoSEQ multiplex PCR; TCRdb's copy has only in-frame clones and leaves some out. Altogether about 1.5 million clones are present, around 95% being singletons, with the ten largest covering approximately 1.1%. Sequenced material: naive CD4+ T cells sorted from blood. As for subset: CD45RA+ positively selected. The receptors derive from a man in his thirties or forties in good health.

The chain couples TRBV27 to TRBJ2-5, with 11 positions matching TRBD2. The germline gives CDR1 MNHEY, CDR2 SMNVEV (reference sequence). Trimming took 4 bases from V and 1 from J; bases not matched to a gene: 5. This CDR3 has 16 residues. The CDR3, as DNA: TGTGCCAGCAGTTCTGAAGGACTAGCGGGCCAAGAGACCCAGTACTTC. Protein: CASSSEGLAGQETQYF.

The chain joins TRBV6-1 to TRBJ2-5; D possibly matches TRBD1 or TRBD2 (5 bases each). V dropped 3 bases and J dropped 9 bases, with 11 bases sitting between them. The CDR3 is 12 residues long. Looked up from germline, CDR1 is MNHNS and CDR2 is SASEGT. The CDR3, as DNA: TGTGCCAGCAGTGAGGGACCTGCGGCCCAGTACTTC. The encoded protein is CASSEGPAAQYF.

Concerning this clone: Other nucleotide sequences from this sample produce the same CDR3. The rearrangement links TRBV18 to TRBJ2-1; maybe TRBD1 (5 bases). Germline values: CDR1 KGHSH, CDR2 LQKENI. This CDR3 is 15 amino acids long. Trimming removed 2 bases from V and 3 bases from J, with 11 bases in between. CDR3 residues: CASSPGLGDYNEQFF. DNA for the CDR3: TGTGCCAGCTCACCAGGGCTAGGGGACTACAATGAGCAGTTCTTC.

The chain links TRBV5-5 to TRBJ1-3; D remains unclear. CDR3 size: 14 residues. Per germline, CDR1 SGHKS and CDR2 YYEKEE (reference sequence). V was shortened by 1 base and J by 3 bases, with 8 bases between the two germline ends. CDR3 protein: CASSLIVRGNTIYF. The CDR3 bases are TGTGCCAGCAGCTTGATTGTTCGTGGAAACACCATATATTTT.

V is TRBV5-4 and J is TRBJ2-1; 7 bases are a match to TRBD1. The CDR3 covers 15 residues. V lost 4 bases to trimming and J lost 3 bases; unmatched junction nucleotides: 7. Germline CDR1 reads SGHNT; CDR2 reads YYREEE (reference sequence). CDR3 region: CASSGTGVGYNEQFF. In DNA, the CDR3 is TGTGCCAGCAGCGGCACAGGGGTGGGCTACAATGAGCAGTTCTTC.

Of note for this clone: Other DNA sequences in this sample translate to the same CDR3. The CDR3 here is CASSTGRNTEAFF. CDR3 in DNA: TGTGCCAGTAGTACAGGACGGAACACTGAAGCTTTCTTT. The chain uses TRBV19 and TRBJ1-1; D remains unclear. Germline V gene lookup returns CDR1 LNHDA and CDR2 SQIVND (reference sequence). V was clipped by 4 bases and J by 1 base, with 7 bases between them. This CDR3 has 13 amino acids. Drawing the rest from reference TRBV19 and TRBJ1-1, the complete variable domain is DGGITQSPKYLFRKEGQNVTLSCEQNLNHDAMYWYRQDPGQGLRLIYYSQIVNDFQKGDIAEGYSVSREKKESFPLTVTSAQKNPTAFYLCASSTGRNTEAFFGQGTRLTVV.

This chain connects TRBV2 to TRBJ1-4; the D gene is possibly TRBD1 (5 bases). This CDR3 spans 10 amino acids. The germline V gene encodes CDR1 SNHLY and CDR2 FYNNEI. Trimming left V 4 bases short and J 16 bases short, with 10 bases between. CDR3 region: CASSGGTGFF. CDR3 nucleotide sequence: TGTGCCAGCAGTGGGGGGACTGGGTTTTTT.

The J gene is TRBJ1-1, the V gene TRBV27, with a weak D call TRBD1 (5 bases). Trimming removed 2 bases at V and 5 bases at J, with 21 bases between. Germline CDR1 MNHEY, CDR2 SMNVEV (reference sequence). The CDR3 contains 17 residues. In nucleotides, the CDR3 is TGTGCCAGCAGTTTAATCCCGGCAGGGCGAGGAGGAACTGAAGCTTTCTTT. It codes for CASSLIPAGRGGTEAFF.

The chain combines TRBV29-1 with TRBJ2-1, with 8 bases matching TRBD2. V shed 6 bases, J shed 6 bases, and the junction held 7 bases outside the gene matches. The CDR3 has 13 residues. Per the germline V gene, CDR1 is SQVTM and CDR2 is ANQGSEA. This CDR3 is CSVERESGNEQFF. The CDR3 DNA reads TGCAGCGTGGAGCGGGAGTCGGGCAATGAGCAGTTCTTC.

This clone was observed a single time. The chain combines TRBV10-3 with TRBJ2-5; D is unclear. The CDR3 consists of 15 residues. V lost 10 bases to trimming and J lost 4 bases, with 22 bases between them. From germline, CDR1 is ENHRY and CDR2 SYGVKD. Here the CDR3 DNA reads TGTGCCACCCAGTGGGTACACGGAGCAGGAGAGACCCAGTACTTC. It specifies CATQWVHGAGETQYF.

The J gene is TRBJ2-1, the V gene TRBV20-1; TRBD1 matches 10 bases. This CDR3 has 11 residues. V trimming: 5 bases; J trimming: 12 bases; junction bases outside the gene matches: 4. Germline V gene data show CDR1 as DFQATT and CDR2 as SNEGSKA (reference sequence). For the CDR3, the DNA is TGCAGTGCTGGGACAGGGGCTGGGCAGTTCTTC. Residues: CSAGTGAGQFF.

The V call is TRBV28, the J call TRBJ1-5; D is uncertain. V lost 1 base and J 0 bases, leaving 13 bases between the germline ends. The CDR3 consists of 17 residues. The germline gives CDR1 MDHEN, CDR2 SYDVKM. The CDR3: CASSLYADYVSNQPQHF. The CDR3, as DNA: TGTGCCAGCAGTTTATATGCGGACTATGTTAGCAATCAGCCCCAGCATTTT.

The chain employs TRBV5-1 and TRBJ1-3, with D possibly matching TRBD1 (5 bases). There are 15 residues in the CDR3. Germline CDR1 reads SGHRS; CDR2 reads YFSETQ. The V end lost 2 bases, the J end lost 4 bases, and 13 bases lay between the germline ends. Written as DNA, the CDR3 is TGCGCCAGCAGCTTAACCGGGACGGCAGGAAACACCATATATTTT. Encoded protein: CASSLTGTAGNTIYF.

V usage is TRBV7-8 and J usage is TRBJ2-5; D possibly corresponds to TRBD2 (5 bases). Trimming stripped 1 base from V and 4 bases from J, with 13 bases between. Germline V gene sequence: CDR1 SGHVS, CDR2 FQNEAQ. This CDR3 has 15 residues. CDR3 region: CASSLGRTPGETQYF. As DNA, the CDR3 is TGTGCCAGCAGCTTAGGACGGACTCCGGGAGAGACCCAGTACTTC. Full variable domain (remainder filled in from reference TRBV7-8 and TRBJ2-5): GAGVSQSPRYKVAKRGQDVALRCDPISGHVSLFWYQQALGQGPEFLTYFQNEAQLDKSGLPSDRFFAERPEGSVSTLKIQRTQQEDSAVYLCASSLGRTPGETQYFGPGTRLLVL.

V and J are TRBV4-3 and TRBJ2-7; D may be TRBD2 (5 bases). CDR3 length equals 15 residues. V shed 0 bases and J shed 4 bases, with 13 bases lying between them. Germline CDR1 and CDR2: LGHNA and YSLEER. In DNA, the CDR3 is TGCGCCAGCAGCCAAGAAGCGCGCGGCGGGTACGAGCAGTACTTC. Translating gives CASSQEARGGYEQYF.